This T cell receptor beta chain comes out of a study of T cells in Graves' hyperthyroidism and ophthalmopathy. Turning to this clonotype: What it binds is unknown.

Trimming pared 0 bases from V and 2 bases from J, leaving 7 bases between. CDR3 length: 14 amino acids. Germline lookup yields CDR1 SGHRS and CDR2 YFSETQ. Study-wide results and limits: Onset of ophthalmopathy came a median roughly 6 months after the model predicted it. Researchers found most expanded thyroid clonotypes above 0.001 in blood as well.

Among ophthalmopathy patients, the Clinical Activity Score reached at least 3, the NOSPECS grade reached at least 4, and duration remained under 3 months. Using around 10 ml of fresh peripheral blood, PBMCs were prepared. Amplified TCR beta CDR3 regions derived from RNA transcripts. The TCR CDR3 was amplified in a first-round RT-PCR using the HTBI primer set. TCRdb passed the multiplex PCR reads through MiXCR, listing each CDR3 protein once. The data show hundreds of thousands of distinct CDR3 sequences, with around 15% seen just once and under 3.5% held by the top ten. The sample consisted of blood. The rearrangement links TRBV5-1 to TRBJ2-3; D uncertain. The sequence derives from a woman aged 40 to 55 with Graves' ophthalmopathy. CDR3 region: CASSLDTNTDTQYF. In nucleotides, the CDR3 is TGCGCCAGCAGCTTGGACACAAACACAGATACGCAGTATTTT. Combining the CDR3 with reference TRBV5-1 and TRBJ2-3 gives the whole variable domain KAGVTQTPRYLIKTRGQQVTLSCSPISGHRSVSWYQQTPGQGLQFLFEYFSETQRNKGNFPGRFSGRQFSNSRSEMNVSTLELGDSALYLCASSLDTNTDTQYFGPGTRLTVL.